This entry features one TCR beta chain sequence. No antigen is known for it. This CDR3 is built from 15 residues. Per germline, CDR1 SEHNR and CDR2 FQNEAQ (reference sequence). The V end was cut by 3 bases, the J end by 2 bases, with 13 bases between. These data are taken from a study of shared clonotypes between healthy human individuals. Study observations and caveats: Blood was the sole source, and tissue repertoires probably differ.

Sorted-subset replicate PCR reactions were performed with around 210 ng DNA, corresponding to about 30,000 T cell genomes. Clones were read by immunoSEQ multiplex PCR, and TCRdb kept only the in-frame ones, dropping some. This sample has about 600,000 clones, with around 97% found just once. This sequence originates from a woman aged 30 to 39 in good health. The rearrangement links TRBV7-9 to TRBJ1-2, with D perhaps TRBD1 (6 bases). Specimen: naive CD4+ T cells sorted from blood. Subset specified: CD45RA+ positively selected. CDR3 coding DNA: TGTGCCAGCAGCTTTTTGGACAGTACAAACTATGGCTACACCTTC. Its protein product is CASSFLDSTNYGYTF.